The present TCR beta chain was sequenced within a study of blood T cells in healthy people across ages. Study outcomes and limitations: Naive T cell percentage by flow cytometry tracked strongly with beta diversity. When one million T cells were used, diversity estimates were thought to be underestimates.

The CDR3 runs to 11 residues. Trimming removed 7 bases at V and 2 bases at J, with 9 bases between. Germline V gene data show CDR1 as SQVTM and CDR2 as ANQGSEA. This clonotype occurred many times. Its antigen remains unidentified. Using a J-beta primer mix together with a sample-barcoded 5' primer, a second PCR was run for about 6 to 12 cycles. From the 5' RACE reads, TCRdb called clonotypes with MiXCR, one entry per CDR3 protein. The repertoire holds 920,000 or so distinct CDR3 sequences, with 45% as singletons. This TCR derives from a woman in her fifties or sixties in good health. Sequencing used blood. The V call is TRBV29-1, the J call TRBJ2-7, with D tentatively TRBD1 (5 bases). The CDR3 DNA sequence: TGCAGCGCGAAGGACACCTACGAGCAGTACTTC. This encodes CSAKDTYEQYF.